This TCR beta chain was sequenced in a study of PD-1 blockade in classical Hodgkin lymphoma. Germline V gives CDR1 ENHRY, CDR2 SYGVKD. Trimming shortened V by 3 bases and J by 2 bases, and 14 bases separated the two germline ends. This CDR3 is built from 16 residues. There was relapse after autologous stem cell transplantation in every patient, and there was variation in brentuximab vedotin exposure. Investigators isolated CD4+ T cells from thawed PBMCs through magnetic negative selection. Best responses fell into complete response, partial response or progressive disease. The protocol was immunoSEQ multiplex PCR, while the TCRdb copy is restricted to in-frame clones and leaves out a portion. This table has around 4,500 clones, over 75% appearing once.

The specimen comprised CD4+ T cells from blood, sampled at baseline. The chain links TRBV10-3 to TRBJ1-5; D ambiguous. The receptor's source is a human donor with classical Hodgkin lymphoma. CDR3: CAISEVRGSGNQPQHF. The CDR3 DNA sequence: TGTGCCATCAGTGAAGTTCGAGGATCCGGCAATCAGCCCCAGCATTTT.